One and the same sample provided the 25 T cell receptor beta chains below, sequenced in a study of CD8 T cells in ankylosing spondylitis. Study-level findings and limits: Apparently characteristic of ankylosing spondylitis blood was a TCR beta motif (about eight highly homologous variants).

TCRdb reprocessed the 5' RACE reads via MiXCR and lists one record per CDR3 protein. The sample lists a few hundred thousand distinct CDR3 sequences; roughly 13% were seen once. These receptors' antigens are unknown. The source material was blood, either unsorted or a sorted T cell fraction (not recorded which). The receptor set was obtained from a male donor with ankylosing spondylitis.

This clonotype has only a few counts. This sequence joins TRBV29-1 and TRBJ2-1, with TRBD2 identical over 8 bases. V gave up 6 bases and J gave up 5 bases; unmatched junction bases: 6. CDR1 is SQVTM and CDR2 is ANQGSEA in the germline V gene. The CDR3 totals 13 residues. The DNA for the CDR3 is TGCAGCGTCAGCCGGGGGGGCAACAATGAGCAGTTCTTC. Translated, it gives CSVSRGGNNEQFF.

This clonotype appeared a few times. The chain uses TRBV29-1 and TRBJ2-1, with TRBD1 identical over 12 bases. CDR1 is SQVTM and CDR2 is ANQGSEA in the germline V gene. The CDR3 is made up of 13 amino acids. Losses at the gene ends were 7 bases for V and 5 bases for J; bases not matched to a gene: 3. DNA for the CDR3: TGCAGCGGGGGACAGGGGGCCGACAATGAGCAGTTCTTC. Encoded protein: CSGGQGADNEQFF.

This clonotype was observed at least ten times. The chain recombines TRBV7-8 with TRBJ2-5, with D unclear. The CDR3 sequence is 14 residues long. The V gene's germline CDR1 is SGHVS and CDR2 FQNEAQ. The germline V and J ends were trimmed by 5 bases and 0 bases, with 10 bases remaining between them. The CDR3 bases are TGTGCCAGCAGCATAGACCCCTACCAAGAGACCCAGTACTTC. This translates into CASSIDPYQETQYF.

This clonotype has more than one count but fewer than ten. The CDR3 DNA reads as TGCGCCAGCAGCACGGGGACAGGAGGGGGCTATGGCTACACCTTC. Amino acid sequence: CASSTGTGGGYGYTF. The V gene is TRBV5-1, the J gene TRBJ1-2; 8 bases match TRBD1. Germline loops: CDR1 SGHRS, CDR2 YFSETQ. The CDR3 runs to 15 residues. Germline trimming cut 4 bases from V and 4 bases from J; bases unmatched to any gene: 9. The full variable domain, rest sourced from reference TRBV5-1 and TRBJ1-2, is KAGVTQTPRYLIKTRGQQVTLSCSPISGHRSVSWYQQTPGQGLQFLFEYFSETQRNKGNFPGRFSGRQFSNSRSEMNVSTLELGDSALYLCASSTGTGGGYGYTFGSGTRLTVV.

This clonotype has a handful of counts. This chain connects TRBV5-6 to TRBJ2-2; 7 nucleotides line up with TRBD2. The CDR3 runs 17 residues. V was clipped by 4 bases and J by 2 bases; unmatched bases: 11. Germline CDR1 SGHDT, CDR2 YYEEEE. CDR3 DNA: TGTGCCAGCAGCCCTGCGCTGACTAGCTCTAACACCGGGGAGCTGTTTTTT. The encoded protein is CASSPALTSSNTGELFF. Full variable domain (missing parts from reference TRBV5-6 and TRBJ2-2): DAGVTQSPTHLIKTRGQQVTLRCSPKSGHDTVSWYQQALGQGPQFIFQYYEEEERQRGNFPDRFSGHQFPNYSSELNVNALLLGDSALYLCASSPALTSSNTGELFFGEGSRLTVL.

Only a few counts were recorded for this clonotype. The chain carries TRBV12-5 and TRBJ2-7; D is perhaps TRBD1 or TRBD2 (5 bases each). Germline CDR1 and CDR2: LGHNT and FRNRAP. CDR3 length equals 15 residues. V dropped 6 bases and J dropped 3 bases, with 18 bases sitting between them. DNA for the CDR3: TGTGCTAGTGGGTCGGGGCAGCCAGGGAACTACGAGCAGTACGTC. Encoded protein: CASGSGQPGNYEQYV.

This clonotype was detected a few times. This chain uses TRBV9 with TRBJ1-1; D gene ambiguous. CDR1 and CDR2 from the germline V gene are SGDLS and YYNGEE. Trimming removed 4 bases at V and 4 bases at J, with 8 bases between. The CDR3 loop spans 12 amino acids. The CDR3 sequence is CASSRIGTEAFF. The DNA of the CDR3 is TGTGCCAGCAGCCGAATTGGCACTGAAGCTTTCTTT.

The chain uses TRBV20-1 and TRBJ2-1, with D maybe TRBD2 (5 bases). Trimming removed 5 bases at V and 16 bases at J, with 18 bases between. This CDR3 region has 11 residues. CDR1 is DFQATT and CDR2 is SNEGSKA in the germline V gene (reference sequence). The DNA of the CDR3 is TGCAGTGCTGGAAACCCTCAACGGGATTTCTTC. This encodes CSAGNPQRDFF.

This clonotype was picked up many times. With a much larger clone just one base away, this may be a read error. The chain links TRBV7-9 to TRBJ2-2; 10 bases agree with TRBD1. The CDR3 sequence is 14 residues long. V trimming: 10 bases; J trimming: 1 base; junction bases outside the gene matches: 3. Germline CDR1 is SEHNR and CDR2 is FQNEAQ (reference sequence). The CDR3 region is CATRTGGNTGELFF. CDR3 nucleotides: TGTGCCACCCGGACAGGGGGGAACACCGGGGAGCTGTTTTTT.

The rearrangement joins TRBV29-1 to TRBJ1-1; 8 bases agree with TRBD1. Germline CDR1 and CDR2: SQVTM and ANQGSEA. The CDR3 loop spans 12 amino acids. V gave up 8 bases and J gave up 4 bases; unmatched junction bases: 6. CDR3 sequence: CSLTGAGTEAFF. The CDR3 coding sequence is TGCAGCTTGACAGGGGCCGGCACTGAAGCTTTCTTT.

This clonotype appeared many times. The CDR3 DNA reads TGTGCCACCAGTGAACGACAGGGACCAACTAATGAAAAACTGTTTTTT. This sequence encodes CATSERQGPTNEKLFF. The chain employs TRBV24-1 and TRBJ1-4; 7 nucleotides line up with TRBD1. This CDR3 contains 16 residues. Germline CDR1 reads KGHDR; CDR2 reads SFDVKD. The J segment lost 0 bases and the V segment lost 4 bases, leaving 4 bases of the junction unmatched.

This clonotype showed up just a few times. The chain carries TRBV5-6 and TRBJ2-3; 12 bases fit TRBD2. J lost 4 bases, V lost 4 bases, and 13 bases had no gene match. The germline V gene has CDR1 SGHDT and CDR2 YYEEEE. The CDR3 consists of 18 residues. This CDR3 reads CASSTGLAGNSFADTQYF. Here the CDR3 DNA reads TGTGCCAGCAGCACCGGACTAGCGGGAAATTCTTTCGCAGATACGCAGTATTTT.

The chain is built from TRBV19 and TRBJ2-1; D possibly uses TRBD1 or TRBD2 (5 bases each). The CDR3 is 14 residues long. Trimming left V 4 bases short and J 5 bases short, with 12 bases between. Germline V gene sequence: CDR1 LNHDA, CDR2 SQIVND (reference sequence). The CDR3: CASSKTGTHNEQFF. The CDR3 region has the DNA TGTGCCAGTAGTAAAACCGGGACCCACAATGAGCAGTTCTTC.

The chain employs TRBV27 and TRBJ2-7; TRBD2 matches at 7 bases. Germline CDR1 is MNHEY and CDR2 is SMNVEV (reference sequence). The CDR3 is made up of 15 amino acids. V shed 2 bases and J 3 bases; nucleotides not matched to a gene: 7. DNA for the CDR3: TGTGCCAGCAGTTTAAAAGTCGGCGGGAGCTACGAGCAGTACTTC. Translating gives CASSLKVGGSYEQYF.

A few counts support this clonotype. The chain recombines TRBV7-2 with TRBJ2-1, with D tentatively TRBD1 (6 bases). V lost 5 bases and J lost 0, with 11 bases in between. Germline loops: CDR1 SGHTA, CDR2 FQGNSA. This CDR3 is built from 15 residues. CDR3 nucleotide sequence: TGTGCCAGCAGCGCCCGGGACAACTCCTACAATGAGCAGTTCTTC. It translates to CASSARDNSYNEQFF.

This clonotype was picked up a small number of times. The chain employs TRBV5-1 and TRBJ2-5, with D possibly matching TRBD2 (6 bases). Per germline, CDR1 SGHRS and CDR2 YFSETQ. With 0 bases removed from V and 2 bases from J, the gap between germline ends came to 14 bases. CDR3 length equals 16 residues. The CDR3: CASSLAPGVLQETQYF. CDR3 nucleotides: TGCGCCAGCAGCTTGGCGCCGGGAGTGCTACAAGAGACCCAGTACTTC.

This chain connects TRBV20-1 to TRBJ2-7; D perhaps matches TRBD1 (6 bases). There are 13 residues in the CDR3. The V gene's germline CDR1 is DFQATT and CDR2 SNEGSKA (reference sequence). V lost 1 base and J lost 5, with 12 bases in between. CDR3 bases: TGCAGTGCTAGAGCTACAGGGACGAACGAGCAGTACGTC. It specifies CSARATGTNEQYV.

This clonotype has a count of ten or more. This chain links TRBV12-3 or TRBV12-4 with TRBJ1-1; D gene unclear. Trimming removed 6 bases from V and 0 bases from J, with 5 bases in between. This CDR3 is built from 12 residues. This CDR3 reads CASSRMNTEAFF. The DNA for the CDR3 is TGTGCCAGCAGCAGAATGAACACTGAAGCTTTCTTT.

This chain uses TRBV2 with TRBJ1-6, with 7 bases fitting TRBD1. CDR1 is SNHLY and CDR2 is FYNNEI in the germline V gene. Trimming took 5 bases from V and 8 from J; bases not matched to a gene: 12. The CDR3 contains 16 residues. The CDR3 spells CASSPGQPFGDSPLHF. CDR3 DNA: TGTGCCAGCAGTCCGGGACAGCCATTCGGGGATTCACCCCTCCACTTT.

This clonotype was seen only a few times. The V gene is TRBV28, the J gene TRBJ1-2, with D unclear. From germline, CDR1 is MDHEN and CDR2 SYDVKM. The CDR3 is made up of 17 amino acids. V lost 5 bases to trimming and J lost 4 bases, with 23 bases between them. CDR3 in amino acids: CASSTAIPSGLSYGYTF. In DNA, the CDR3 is TGTGCCAGCAGTACCGCGATTCCCAGCGGCCTAAGCTATGGCTACACCTTC.

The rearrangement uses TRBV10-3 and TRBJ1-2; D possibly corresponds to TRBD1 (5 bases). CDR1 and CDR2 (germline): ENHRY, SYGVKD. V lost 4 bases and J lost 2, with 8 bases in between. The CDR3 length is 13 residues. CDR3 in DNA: TGTGCCATCAGTGCAGAGGGGAACTATGGCTACACCTTC. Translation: CAISAEGNYGYTF.

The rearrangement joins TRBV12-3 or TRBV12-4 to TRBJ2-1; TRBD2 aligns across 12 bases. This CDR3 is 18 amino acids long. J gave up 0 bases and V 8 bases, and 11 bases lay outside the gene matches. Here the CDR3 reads CASRTGTSGLSSYNEQFF. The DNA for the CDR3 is TGTGCCAGCCGAACCGGGACTAGCGGGTTGAGCTCCTACAATGAGCAGTTCTTC.

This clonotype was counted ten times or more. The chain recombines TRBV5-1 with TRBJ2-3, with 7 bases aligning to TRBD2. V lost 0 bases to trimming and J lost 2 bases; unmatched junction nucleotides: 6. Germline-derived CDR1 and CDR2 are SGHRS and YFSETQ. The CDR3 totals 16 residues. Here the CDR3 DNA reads TGCGCCAGCAGCTTGGATCTAGCGGAGAACACAGATACGCAGTATTTT. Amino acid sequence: CASSLDLAENTDTQYF.

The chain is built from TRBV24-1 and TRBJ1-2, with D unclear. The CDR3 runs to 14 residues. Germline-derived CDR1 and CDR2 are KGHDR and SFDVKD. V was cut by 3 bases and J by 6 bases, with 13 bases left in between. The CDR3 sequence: CATSDDVGIDGYTF. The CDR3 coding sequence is TGTGCCACCAGTGATGATGTAGGGATCGATGGCTACACCTTC.

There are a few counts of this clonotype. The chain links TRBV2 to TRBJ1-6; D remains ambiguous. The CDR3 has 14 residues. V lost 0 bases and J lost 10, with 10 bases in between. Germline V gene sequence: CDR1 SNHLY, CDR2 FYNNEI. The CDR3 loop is CASSEAPGNSPLHF. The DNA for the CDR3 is TGTGCCAGCAGTGAAGCGCCGGGAAACTCACCCCTCCACTTT.